This entry lists 32 T cell receptor beta chains sequenced from one sample in a study of human T cells and chemical hapten exposure. The time point is: pre-sensitization, week 0. Treatment in this sample: therapeutic diphenylcyclopropenone sensitization with weekly scalp DPC. One entry per CDR3 protein results from TCRdb running MiXCR on the RACE reads. The data contain about 77,000 distinct CDR3 sequences, about 14% of them singletons. The sample was whole blood, taken in connection with sensitization to the hapten diphenylcyclopropenone (DPC). The source of these receptors is a woman aged 45 to 65 with alopecia areata. Some clones in this sample may be carry-over from other donors' samples.

In its sample, this clonotype was seen many times. The chain is built from TRBV20-1 and TRBJ2-1; TRBD2 matches at 10 bases. Germline assignment: CDR1 DFQATT and CDR2 SNEGSKA (reference sequence). The V and J ends lost 0 bases and 2 bases, in that order; junction bases with no gene match: 10. This CDR3 is 18 amino acids long. CDR3 amino acids: CSARDVASGSGTYNEQFF. The CDR3 DNA follows: TGCAGTGCTAGAGATGTCGCTAGCGGGAGTGGCACCTACAATGAGCAGTTCTTC.

The chain links TRBV20-1 to TRBJ1-6, with a tentative D call TRBD1 (5 bases). Per germline, CDR1 DFQATT and CDR2 SNEGSKA (reference sequence). CDR3 length equals 14 residues. V shed 5 bases and J shed 7 bases, with 15 bases lying between them. The CDR3 is CSAPTGTGNSPLHF. In DNA form, the CDR3 reads TGCAGTGCTCCGACCGGGACCGGGAATTCACCCCTCCACTTT.

This clonotype has a count of ten or more. The chain employs TRBV6-2 or TRBV6-3 and TRBJ2-7; D tentatively fits TRBD1 or TRBD2 (5 bases each). Germline CDR1 MNHEY, CDR2 SVGEGT. The CDR3 is made up of 10 amino acids. Between the trimmed V and J ends, which lost 11 bases and 3 bases, there was a span of 8 bases. The CDR3 bases are TGTGCCGGGGGTCGCTACGAGCAGTACTTC. Translation: CAGGRYEQYF.

The chain recombines TRBV29-1 with TRBJ2-1, with 9 bases aligning to TRBD1. V gave up 3 bases and J gave up 8 bases; unmatched junction bases: 8. The CDR3 sequence is 14 residues long. Germline assignment: CDR1 SQVTM and CDR2 ANQGSEA. This CDR3 is CSVDAGQGFDEQFF. CDR3 DNA sequence: TGCAGCGTTGACGCGGGACAGGGATTCGATGAGCAGTTCTTC.

The CDR3 spells CASSQQGGRYEQYF. CDR3 bases: TGTGCCAGCAGCCAACAGGGGGGTCGGTACGAGCAGTACTTC. The rearrangement links TRBV3-1 to TRBJ2-7; D might be TRBD1 (7 bases). The CDR3 contains 14 residues. V shed 2 bases and J shed 4 bases, with 12 bases lying between them. Germline V gene sequence: CDR1 LGHDT, CDR2 YNNKEL (reference sequence).

This clonotype has only a few counts. This sequence joins TRBV20-1 and TRBJ2-1; perhaps TRBD2 as D (5 bases). From germline, CDR1 is DFQATT and CDR2 SNEGSKA (reference sequence). The V gene lost 1 base and the J gene lost 6 bases, with 16 bases spanning the gap. This CDR3 contains 15 residues. This CDR3 reads CSARVAGGPANEQFF. The CDR3 nucleotides read TGCAGTGCTAGAGTTGCGGGTGGTCCGGCCAATGAGCAGTTCTTC.

This clonotype turned up a few times. The V call is TRBV28, the J call TRBJ2-3; no clear D gene. V was shortened by 7 bases and J by 3 bases, with 14 bases between the two germline ends. The germline V gene has CDR1 MDHEN and CDR2 SYDVKM. This CDR3 comprises 14 residues. The CDR3 sequence: CASIPLTGTDTQYF. In nucleotides, the CDR3 is TGTGCCAGCATTCCCCTTACCGGGACAGATACGCAGTATTTT.

The chain employs TRBV11-2 and TRBJ2-7; TRBD2 matches 11 bases. In germline, CDR1 is SGHAT, CDR2 FQNNGV. The CDR3 sequence is 15 residues long. Germline trimming cut 5 bases from V and 2 bases from J; bases unmatched to any gene: 5. The CDR3 loop reads CASSPSGGRPYEQYF. The CDR3 nucleotides are TGTGCCAGCAGCCCTAGCGGGGGGCGACCCTACGAGCAGTACTTC. The full variable domain, in which reference TRBV11-2 and TRBJ2-7 provide the parts outside the CDR3, is EAGVAQSPRYKIIEKRQSVAFWCNPISGHATLYWYQQILGQGPKLLIQFQNNGVVDDSQLPKDRFSAERLKGVDSTLKIQPAKLEDSAVYLCASSPSGGRPYEQYFGPGTRLTVT.

This clonotype came up a few times. This sequence joins TRBV19 and TRBJ2-5, with TRBD1 matching 7 bases. The germline V gene encodes CDR1 LNHDA and CDR2 SQIVND (reference sequence). V dropped 4 bases and J dropped 1; count of bases not matched to a gene: 9. CDR3 size: 16 residues. The CDR3: CASSRMDRSLQETQYF. DNA of the CDR3: TGTGCCAGTAGTAGGATGGACAGGAGCCTCCAAGAGACCCAGTACTTC.

CDR3: CASSLPGTEAFF. CDR3 in DNA: TGTGCCAGCAGCTTGCCCGGCACTGAAGCTTTCTTT. The chain combines TRBV7-9 with TRBJ1-1, with D unresolved. Trimming cost V 3 bases and J 4 bases, with 6 bases left between them. The CDR3 spans 12 residues. From germline, CDR1 is SEHNR and CDR2 FQNEAQ (reference sequence).

There are a few counts of this clonotype. The chain couples TRBV29-1 to TRBJ2-2; D possibly corresponds to TRBD2 (5 bases). Germline V CDR1 and CDR2: SQVTM, ANQGSEA. The CDR3 has 13 residues. The V end lost 7 bases, the J end lost 3 bases, and 12 bases lay between the germline ends. CDR3 in DNA: TGCAGCGCCCAACGGGGAGACACCGGGGAGCTGTTTTTT. As protein: CSAQRGDTGELFF.

This rearrangement joins TRBV28 to TRBJ2-1; D gene ambiguous. The CDR3 is 14 amino acids. In germline, CDR1 is MDHEN, CDR2 SYDVKM. V was clipped by 4 bases and J by 4 bases, with 11 bases between them. CDR3 amino acids: CASSSPGPYNEQFF. Here the CDR3 DNA reads TGTGCCAGCAGTTCTCCCGGGCCATACAATGAGCAGTTCTTC.

The chain employs TRBV27 and TRBJ1-4; D gene uncertain. This CDR3 contains 14 residues. Germline CDR1 MNHEY, CDR2 SMNVEV (reference sequence). V was shortened by 3 bases and J by 3 bases, with 8 bases between the two germline ends. The CDR3 DNA reads TGTGCCAGCAGTTTTGCGTCTCCTAATGAAAAACTGTTTTTT. This gives the protein CASSFASPNEKLFF.

This clonotype has only a few counts. The chain carries TRBV11-1 and TRBJ2-3; D possibly uses TRBD1 or TRBD2 (5 bases each). The V gene's germline CDR1 is SGHAT and CDR2 FQDESV (reference sequence). V gave up 8 bases and J gave up 1 base, with 16 bases separating them. CDR3 length equals 15 residues. In DNA form, the CDR3 reads TGTGCCAGCGTGGCTCGGGACCCTGGCACAGATACGCAGTATTTT. Protein sequence: CASVARDPGTDTQYF.

The chain employs TRBV28 and TRBJ1-1; D uncertain. The V and J ends lost 8 bases and 0 bases respectively, with 10 bases between them. The CDR3 is 13 amino acids. Germline V gene lookup returns CDR1 MDHEN and CDR2 SYDVKM. The CDR3 reads CASWTRLNTEAFF. As DNA, the CDR3 is TGTGCCAGCTGGACCAGGTTGAACACTGAAGCTTTCTTT.

The V call is TRBV28, the J call TRBJ2-7, with a possible D match to TRBD2 (6 bases). Germline CDR1 and CDR2: MDHEN and SYDVKM. CDR3 length: 14 amino acids. V lost 8 bases and J lost 3, with 17 bases in between. The CDR3 loop is CASESGTSLYEQYF. The CDR3 coding sequence is TGTGCCAGCGAGTCCGGGACTTCACTCTACGAGCAGTACTTC.

The rearrangement uses TRBV5-6 and TRBJ2-5, with 10 bases fitting TRBD1. The CDR3 is made up of 15 amino acids. V gave up 3 bases and J gave up 5 bases; unmatched junction bases: 7. From germline, CDR1 is SGHDT and CDR2 YYEEEE. The CDR3: CASSYDWGQGETQYF. The CDR3 DNA follows: TGTGCCAGCAGCTACGACTGGGGACAGGGGGAGACCCAGTACTTC.

The gene calls are TRBV5-4 and TRBJ2-6; D call uncertain. The CDR3 loop spans 15 amino acids. The V gene lost 2 bases and the J gene lost 2 bases, with 8 bases spanning the gap. CDR1 SGHNT and CDR2 YYREEE come from the germline V gene (reference sequence). The CDR3 loop reads CASSFGATGANVLTF. The CDR3 DNA follows: TGTGCCAGCAGCTTTGGTGCTACTGGGGCCAACGTCCTGACTTTC.

In its sample, this clonotype was seen a few times. The chain carries TRBV7-6 and TRBJ1-4, with D unresolved. Germline V gene data show CDR1 as SGHVS and CDR2 as FNYEAQ. The CDR3 contains 14 residues. Trimming pared 1 base from V and 8 bases from J, leaving 11 bases between. CDR3 coding DNA: TGTGCCAGCAGCTTAGGTCTAAGCCCAGAAAAACTGTTTTTT. This codes for CASSLGLSPEKLFF.

The rearrangement links TRBV7-2 to TRBJ2-3, with 8 bases that match TRBD2. The CDR3 spans 17 residues. The germline V gene has CDR1 SGHTA and CDR2 FQGNSA. The trim removed 5 bases at V and 2 bases at J, leaving 12 bases unmatched. This chain's CDR3 is CASSPSGGRYITDTQYF. The CDR3 DNA follows: TGTGCCAGCAGCCCAAGCGGCGGGAGGTATATCACAGATACGCAGTATTTT. Supplemented by reference TRBV7-2 and TRBJ2-3, the full variable domain reads GAGVSQSPSNKVTEKGKDVELRCDPISGHTALYWYRQSLGQGLEFLIYFQGNSAPDKSGLPSDRFSAERTGGSVSTLTIQRTQQEDSAVYLCASSPSGGRYITDTQYFGPGTRLTVL.

V usage is TRBV20-1 and J usage is TRBJ2-3, with D possibly being TRBD2 (6 bases). The CDR3 length is 16 residues. Germline assignment: CDR1 DFQATT and CDR2 SNEGSKA (reference sequence). Trimming left V 1 base short and J 0 bases short, with 14 bases between. The CDR3 DNA is TGCAGTGCTAGAGGCTCGGCTAGCGCTAGCACAGATACGCAGTATTTT. Amino acids: CSARGSASASTDTQYF.

The genes are TRBV6-4 and TRBJ1-1, with no clear D. Germline values: CDR1 MRHNA, CDR2 SNTAGT. This CDR3 has 13 amino acids. The V gene lost 0 bases and the J gene lost 2 bases, with 4 bases spanning the gap. CDR3 region: CASSDSLNTEAFF. As DNA, the CDR3 is TGTGCCAGCAGTGACTCGTTAAACACTGAAGCTTTCTTT.

The chain combines TRBV20-1 with TRBJ2-3, with unresolved D. Germline values: CDR1 DFQATT, CDR2 SNEGSKA (reference sequence). The CDR3 spans 14 residues. The V and J ends lost 6 bases and 0 bases respectively, with 13 bases between them. DNA for the CDR3: TGCAGTGCCCCAGATCCCGCTAGCACAGATACGCAGTATTTT. Amino acids: CSAPDPASTDTQYF.

This clonotype was found a few times. The rearrangement joins TRBV7-2 to TRBJ2-1; the match to TRBD2 covers 15 bases. Germline V gene lookup returns CDR1 SGHTA and CDR2 FQGNSA. V lost 5 bases, J lost 8 bases, and 7 bases stayed unmatched. This CDR3 comprises 16 residues. In DNA, the CDR3 is TGTGCCAGCAGCCTAGGACTAGCGGGAGGGCCCGATGAGCAGTTCTTC. Its translation: CASSLGLAGGPDEQFF.

This clonotype was recorded at least ten times. The chain employs TRBV19 and TRBJ1-5; D unresolved. The V gene's germline CDR1 is LNHDA and CDR2 SQIVND (reference sequence). The V gene lost 3 bases and the J gene lost 11 bases, with 14 bases spanning the gap. The CDR3 spans 13 residues. This chain's CDR3 is CASSIGSLVAQHF. The DNA of the CDR3 is TGTGCCAGTAGTATCGGCAGCCTAGTGGCCCAGCATTTT.

This clonotype was picked up a small number of times. The rearrangement joins TRBV10-2 to TRBJ2-7; 9 nucleotides match TRBD1. This CDR3 comprises 13 residues. The V and J ends lost 11 bases and 5 bases, in that order; junction bases with no gene match: 10. The V gene's germline CDR1 is WSHSY and CDR2 SAAADI. In nucleotides, the CDR3 is TGCGCCGCCCGGGACAGGGCCTCGGACGAGCAGTACTTC. As protein: CAARDRASDEQYF.

This clonotype has just a few counts. This chain uses TRBV7-2 with TRBJ1-1; D uncertain. Germline loops: CDR1 SGHTA, CDR2 FQGNSA. This CDR3 region has 15 residues. V lost 5 bases to trimming and J lost 0 bases, with 13 bases between them. CDR3: CASSANPGVNTEAFF. The CDR3, as DNA: TGTGCCAGCAGCGCAAACCCAGGAGTGAACACTGAAGCTTTCTTT.

CDR3 protein: CASGLLPGLAGNNEQFF. The DNA for the CDR3 is TGTGCTAGTGGTTTGTTACCCGGACTAGCGGGTAACAATGAGCAGTTCTTC. V is TRBV12-5 and J is TRBJ2-1; the match to TRBD2 covers 11 bases. Trimming at V came to 2 bases and at J to 5 bases, leaving 8 bases not matched to a gene. CDR3 length: 17 amino acids. Germline CDR1 and CDR2: LGHNT and FRNRAP.

The chain employs TRBV6-5 and TRBJ2-7; TRBD1 matches 12 bases. Germline CDR1 MNHEY, CDR2 SVGAGI. Trimming removed 5 bases from V and 6 bases from J; junction bases left unmatched: 8. The CDR3 is made up of 15 amino acids. The CDR3 region is CASSPVGTGGGEQYF. DNA of the CDR3: TGTGCCAGCAGTCCCGTGGGGACAGGGGGCGGCGAGCAGTACTTC.

This chain's CDR3 is CSARDSLSYNEQFF. Written as DNA, the CDR3 is TGCAGTGCTAGAGATTCACTGTCCTACAATGAGCAGTTCTTC. The V call is TRBV20-1, the J call TRBJ2-1, with unresolved D. The ends were cut back, 0 bases at V and 1 base at J, with 7 bases in the middle. Germline lookup yields CDR1 DFQATT and CDR2 SNEGSKA (reference sequence). The CDR3 is made up of 14 amino acids.

The chain employs TRBV6-6 and TRBJ1-1; D is unresolved. The CDR3 has 12 residues. Germline loops: CDR1 MNHNY, CDR2 SVGAGI (reference sequence). Trimming pared 3 bases from V and 7 bases from J, leaving 9 bases between. The CDR3 region is CASSYPDGEAFF. DNA for the CDR3: TGTGCCAGCAGTTATCCGGACGGTGAAGCTTTCTTT.

The chain joins TRBV2 to TRBJ2-2, with D tentatively TRBD1 or TRBD2 (5 bases each). This CDR3 is 17 amino acids long. The ends were cut back, 8 bases at V and 4 bases at J, with 23 bases in the middle. Germline CDR1 is SNHLY and CDR2 is FYNNEI. CDR3 DNA: TGTGCCAGCCGAACATCCCAGGGCCTTCGGGGCACCGGGGAGCTGTTTTTT. Translation gives CASRTSQGLRGTGELFF.